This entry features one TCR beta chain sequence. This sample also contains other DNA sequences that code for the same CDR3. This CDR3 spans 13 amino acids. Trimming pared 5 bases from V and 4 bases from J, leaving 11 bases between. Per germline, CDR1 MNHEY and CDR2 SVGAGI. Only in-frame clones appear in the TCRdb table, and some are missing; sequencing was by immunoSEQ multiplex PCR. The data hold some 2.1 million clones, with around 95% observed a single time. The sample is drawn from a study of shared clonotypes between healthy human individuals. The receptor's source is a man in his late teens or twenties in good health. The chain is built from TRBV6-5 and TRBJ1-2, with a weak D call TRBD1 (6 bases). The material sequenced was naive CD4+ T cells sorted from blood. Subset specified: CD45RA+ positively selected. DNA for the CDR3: TGTGCCAGCAGTGCAGGACAGTTCTATGGCTACACCTTC. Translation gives CASSAGQFYGYTF.